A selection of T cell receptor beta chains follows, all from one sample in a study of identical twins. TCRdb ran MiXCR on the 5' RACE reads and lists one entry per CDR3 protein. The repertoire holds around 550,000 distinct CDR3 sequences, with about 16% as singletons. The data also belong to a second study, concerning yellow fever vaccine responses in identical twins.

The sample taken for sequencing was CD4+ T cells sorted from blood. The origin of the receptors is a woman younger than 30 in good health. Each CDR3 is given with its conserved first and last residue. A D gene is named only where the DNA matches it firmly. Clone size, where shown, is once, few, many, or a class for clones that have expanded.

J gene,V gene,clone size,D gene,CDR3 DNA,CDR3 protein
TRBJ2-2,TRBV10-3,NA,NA,TGTGCCATCAGTGATCCGGGGGCTCTAACCGGGGAGCTGTTTTTT,CAISDPGALTGELFF
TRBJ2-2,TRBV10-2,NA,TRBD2,TGCGCCAGCAGGGAGCGGGGGGGATCGTACGGGGAGCTGTTTTTT,CASRERGGSYGELFF
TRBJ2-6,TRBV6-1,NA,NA,TGTGCCAGCAGACCCGACACGTCTGGGGCCAACGTCCTGACTTTC,CASRPDTSGANVLTF
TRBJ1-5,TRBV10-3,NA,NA,TGTGCCATCAGTTCAATCTGGGGGCAAGATAGCAATCAGCCCCAGCATTTT,CAISSIWGQDSNQPQHF
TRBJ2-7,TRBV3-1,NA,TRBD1,TGTGCCAGCAGCCAATCGGGGACAGCCTCCTACGAGCAGTACTTC,CASSQSGTASYEQYF
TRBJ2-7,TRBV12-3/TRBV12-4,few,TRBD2,TGTGCCAGCAGACTAGCGCAAGCTCGGCCCTACGAGCAGTACTTC,CASRLAQARPYEQYF
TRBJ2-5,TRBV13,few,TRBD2,TGTGCCAGCAGCCGTAACCCTAGCGGGAGGGCCCAGGAGACCCAGTACTTC,CASSRNPSGRAQETQYF
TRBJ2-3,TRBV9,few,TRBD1,TGTGCCAGCAGCGGACTACAGGGGGCCGGCACAGATACGCAGTATTTT,CASSGLQGAGTDTQYF
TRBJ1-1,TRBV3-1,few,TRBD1,TGTGCCAGCAGCCTCCGGGACAGGGGCACTGAAGCTTTCTTT,CASSLRDRGTEAFF
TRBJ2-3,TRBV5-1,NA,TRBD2,TGCGCCAGCATGGCGGGAGGGCCTGTAGATACGCAGTATTTT,CASMAGGPVDTQYF
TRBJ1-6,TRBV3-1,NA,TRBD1,TGTGCCAGCAGCCTCGGACAGGGGACCAATTCACCCCTCCACTTT,CASSLGQGTNSPLHF
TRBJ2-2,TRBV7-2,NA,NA,TGTGCCAGCAGCTTATGGAGGACGAACACCGGGGAGCTGTTTTTT,CASSLWRTNTGELFF
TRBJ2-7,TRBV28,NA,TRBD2,TGTGCCAGCATCGGACGACTAGCGGGGATCTCCTACGAGCAGTACTTC,CASIGRLAGISYEQYF
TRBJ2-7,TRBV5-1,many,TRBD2,TGCGCCAGCAGCTTACGGACTAGCGGGAGACTAAGCTCCTACGAGCAGTACTTC,CASSLRTSGRLSSYEQYF
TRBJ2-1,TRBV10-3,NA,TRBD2,TGTGCCATCAGTGAGGCTAGCGGGAGGAATGAGCAGTTCTTC,CAISEASGRNEQFF
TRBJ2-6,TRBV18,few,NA,TGTGCCAGCTCACCACAGGATTCGGCGAGCTCTGGGGCCAACGTCCTGACTTTC,CASSPQDSASSGANVLTF
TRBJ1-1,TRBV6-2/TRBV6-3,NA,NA,TGTGCCAGCAGTTACATGGCGGCAGGGAGTCGGGCTTTCTTT,CASSYMAAGSRAFF
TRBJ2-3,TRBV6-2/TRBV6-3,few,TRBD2,TGTGCCAGCAGTCTCGCCACGACCGGGGGGGCGGGAGATACGCAGTATTTT,CASSLATTGGAGDTQYF
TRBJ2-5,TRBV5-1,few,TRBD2,TGCGCCAGCAGCTTGGTGGCGGGGGAAGAGACCCAGTACTTC,CASSLVAGEETQYF
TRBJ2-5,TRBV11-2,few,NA,TGTGCCAGCAGCTATTCATACATCCAAGGACAAGAGACCCAGTACTTC,CASSYSYIQGQETQYF
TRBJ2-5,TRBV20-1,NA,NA,TGCAGTGCTAGAGGGGGGGACAGTCAAGAGACCCAGTACTTC,CSARGGDSQETQYF
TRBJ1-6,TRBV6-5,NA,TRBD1,TGTGCCAGCAGTTGGGGACAGGGGAATTCACCCCTCCACTTT,CASSWGQGNSPLHF
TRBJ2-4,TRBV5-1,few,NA,TGCGCCAGCAGCTTGGGCCCCTTTGACATTCAGTACTTC,CASSLGPFDIQYF
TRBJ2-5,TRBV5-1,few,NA,TGCGCCAGCAGCTTGCCACGACAGACCCCCGAGGGAGAGACCCAGTACTTC,CASSLPRQTPEGETQYF
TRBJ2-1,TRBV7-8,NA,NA,TGTGCCAGCAGCTTATTATATAGCTCCTACAATGAGCAGTTCTTC,CASSLLYSSYNEQFF
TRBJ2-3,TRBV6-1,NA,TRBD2,TGTGCCAGCAGGCCATATCTAGCGGGGAGATCGGGAGATACGCAGTATTTT,CASRPYLAGRSGDTQYF
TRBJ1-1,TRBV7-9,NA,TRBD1,TGTGCCAGCAGCTTAGTGGACAGGGGGCAGAGTAACACTGAAGCTTTCTTT,CASSLVDRGQSNTEAFF